This TCR beta chain was recorded in a study of T cells after yellow fever vaccination. Via MiXCR, TCRdb re-called the 5' RACE reads, giving one row per CDR3 protein. The profile covers 450,000 to 550,000 distinct CDR3 sequences, with 20% to 25% appearing a single time and less than 20% taken by the ten largest. The germline V and J ends were trimmed by 5 bases and 4 bases, with 14 bases remaining between them. The germline V gene encodes CDR1 LNHDA and CDR2 SQIVND (reference sequence). The CDR3 extends over 14 amino acids. This clonotype was recorded once. The TCR originated in a young man who received the YFV17D yellow fever vaccine. Sequenced material: PBMCs, taken 21 days after the first yellow fever vaccination. The chain couples TRBV19 to TRBJ2-5, with TRBD1 as a possible D gene (6 bases). The CDR3, as DNA: TGTGCCAGTAGTGGGGGCCTCGGAGGAGAGACCCAGTACTTC. Protein sequence: CASSGGLGGETQYF. Combining the CDR3 with reference TRBV19 and TRBJ2-5 gives the whole variable domain DGGITQSPKYLFRKEGQNVTLSCEQNLNHDAMYWYRQDPGQGLRLIYYSQIVNDFQKGDIAEGYSVSREKKESFPLTVTSAQKNPTAFYLCASSGGLGGETQYFGPGTRLLVL.